This passage covers 18 T cell receptor beta chains from one sample sequenced in a study of cytomegalovirus exposure and HLA in healthy donors. The PCR contained 60 Vbeta and 13 Jbeta primers. The method was immunoSEQ multiplex PCR; TCRdb's version includes in-frame clones alone and lacks a portion of them. This sample has some 200,000 clones, with less than 80% found just once. Specimen: PBMCs. These receptors all stem from a man aged 35 to 55 in good health and CMV-seronegative.

The chain uses TRBV2 and TRBJ1-5, with D uncertain. The length of the CDR3 is 14 residues. CDR1 is SNHLY, CDR2 FYNNEI, per germline. Trimming pared 6 bases from V and 1 base from J, leaving 10 bases between. In DNA form, the CDR3 reads TGTGCCAGCAGGGCCTCCCCCAGCAATCAGCCCCAGCATTTT. This sequence encodes CASRASPSNQPQHF. The full variable domain, rest sourced from reference TRBV2 and TRBJ1-5, is EPEVTQTPSHQVTQMGQEVILRCVPISNHLYFYWYRQILGQKVEFLVSFYNNEISEKSEIFDDQFSVERPDGSNFTLKIRSTKLEDSAMYFCASRASPSNQPQHFGDGTRLSIL.

The chain is built from TRBV30 and TRBJ1-2; 7 bases align to TRBD1. The CDR3 extends over 15 amino acids. After removal of 0 bases from V and 2 bases from J, the junction contained 6 bases not matched to a gene. Germline-derived CDR1 and CDR2 are GTSNPN and SVGIG (reference sequence). CDR3 nucleotide sequence: TGTGCCTGGAGTGTACCGCACAGGGGAAACTATGGCTACACCTTC. This translates into CAWSVPHRGNYGYTF.

The chain carries TRBV27 and TRBJ2-1, with TRBD1 matching 8 bases. The CDR3 is made up of 16 amino acids. CDR1 and CDR2 from the germline V gene are MNHEY and SMNVEV (reference sequence). With V trimmed by 4 bases and J by 3 bases, 8 bases remained unmatched. The CDR3 loop reads CASSSRQGPIYNEQFF. CDR3 nucleotide sequence: TGTGCCAGCAGTTCCAGACAGGGGCCAATCTACAATGAGCAGTTCTTC.

This chain joins TRBV29-1 and TRBJ1-5; 9 bases are shared with TRBD1. The CDR3 is 15 amino acids. With 6 bases clipped from V and 3 bases from J, the junction kept 9 bases outside the gene matches. CDR1 SQVTM and CDR2 ANQGSEA come from the germline V gene. The CDR3 region is CSVAVGTGHNQPQHF. DNA of the CDR3: TGCAGCGTCGCCGTAGGGACAGGGCACAATCAGCCCCAGCATTTT.

V and J are TRBV9 and TRBJ2-5; the match to TRBD2 covers 11 bases. V shed 0 bases, J shed 9 bases, and the junction held 4 bases outside the gene matches. The CDR3 contains 14 residues. Germline values: CDR1 SGDLS, CDR2 YYNGEE. This CDR3 reads CASSVEIAGGAQYF. Here the CDR3 DNA reads TGTGCCAGCAGCGTAGAAATAGCGGGAGGGGCCCAGTACTTC.

V and J are TRBV4-3 and TRBJ2-7; D perhaps matches TRBD2 (6 bases). Trimming removed 0 bases from V and 7 bases from J, with 13 bases in between. The CDR3 has 14 residues. CDR1 is LGHNA and CDR2 is YSLEER in the germline V gene. The CDR3 is CASSQDRGLGEQYF. CDR3 DNA: TGCGCCAGCAGCCAAGACCGGGGGTTGGGGGAGCAGTACTTC.

This clone came up a few times. Germline and junction disagree at one end, which may indicate a read error. Other DNA variants within this sample encode the same CDR3. This chain joins TRBV7-7 and TRBJ2-5; the D gene is possibly TRBD1 (5 bases). This CDR3 is built from 15 residues. CDR1 is SSHAT and CDR2 is FNYEAQ in the germline V gene (reference sequence). The CDR3 here is CASSLAVGPQETQYF. The DNA for the CDR3 is TGTGCCAGCAGCTTAGCAGTGGGGCCCCAAGAGACTCAGTACTTC. Combining the CDR3 with reference TRBV7-7 and TRBJ2-5 gives the whole variable domain GAGVSQSPRYKVTKRGQDVTLRCDPISSHATLYWYQQALGQGPEFLTYFNYEAQPDKSGLPSDRFSAERPEGSISTLTIQRTEQRDSAMYRCASSLAVGPQETQYFGPGTRLLVL.

This chain links TRBV6-1 with TRBJ1-1; D may be TRBD1 (5 bases). The CDR3 has 16 amino acids. Germline lookup yields CDR1 MNHNS and CDR2 SASEGT. The germline V and J ends were trimmed by 4 bases and 0 bases, with 15 bases remaining between them. The CDR3 sequence is CASSGRGGTMNTEAFF. The CDR3 bases are TGTGCCAGCAGTGGACGCGGGGGAACCATGAACACTGAAGCTTTCTTT.

This CDR3 is CASSSGQGAASYTF. The CDR3, as DNA: TGTGCCAGCAGTTCGGGACAGGGGGCTGCGAGCTACACCTTC. The chain carries TRBV6-5 and TRBJ1-2, with 12 bases aligning to TRBD1. Germline-derived CDR1 and CDR2 are MNHEY and SVGAGI. The CDR3 runs to 14 residues. The trim removed 4 bases at V and 9 bases at J, leaving 6 bases unmatched.

This chain connects TRBV4-3 to TRBJ1-4, with D possibly matching TRBD1 (6 bases). Trimming stripped 2 bases from V and 4 bases from J, with 14 bases between. In germline, CDR1 is LGHNA, CDR2 YSLEER. This CDR3 spans 16 amino acids. CDR3 sequence: CASSQQGSGYNEKLFF. The DNA of the CDR3 is TGCGCCAGCAGCCAACAGGGGTCGGGTTATAATGAAAAACTGTTTTTT.

The V and J genes are TRBV19 and TRBJ1-4; D unresolved. From germline, CDR1 is LNHDA and CDR2 SQIVND (reference sequence). V was clipped by 5 bases and J by 8 bases, with 18 bases between them. There are 15 residues in the CDR3. CDR3 nucleotides: TGTGCCAGTAGTGCCGACGCGGGTTGGAAAGAAAAACTGTTTTTT. It codes for CASSADAGWKEKLFF.

Worth noting for this clone: Other DNA sequences in this specimen translate into the identical CDR3. The chain is built from TRBV9 and TRBJ1-3, with TRBD1 as a possible D gene (6 bases). The CDR3 covers 15 residues. In germline, CDR1 is SGDLS, CDR2 YYNGEE. V gave up 4 bases and J gave up 2 bases, with 13 bases separating them. In nucleotides, the CDR3 is TGTGCCAGCAGCTCGACACAGGGAGCTGGAAACACCATATATTTT. Protein product: CASSSTQGAGNTIYF.

V gene TRBV6-1 combines with J gene TRBJ2-5, with TRBD2 as a possible D gene (5 bases). The ends were cut back, 3 bases at V and 5 bases at J, with 16 bases in the middle. The CDR3 is 15 amino acids. The V gene's germline CDR1 is MNHNS and CDR2 SASEGT. The DNA for the CDR3 is TGTGCCAGCAGTGATCTGACCGGAGGCGGTGAGACCCAGTACTTC. Translated, it gives CASSDLTGGGETQYF.

The rearrangement uses TRBV2 and TRBJ2-7; D is possibly TRBD2 (5 bases). Between the trimmed V and J ends, which lost 4 bases and 0 bases, there was a span of 16 bases. The germline V gene has CDR1 SNHLY and CDR2 FYNNEI. The CDR3 covers 16 residues. The CDR3 DNA follows: TGTGCCAGCAGTGTGGGGTTCCGGGAAGCCTCCTACGAGCAGTACTTC. This gives the protein CASSVGFREASYEQYF.

The gene calls are TRBV7-2 and TRBJ2-7; D remains unclear. The CDR3 covers 15 residues. Germline V lookup: CDR1 SGHTA, CDR2 FQGNSA. Between the trimmed V and J ends, which lost 5 bases and 0 bases, there was a span of 14 bases. CDR3 coding DNA: TGTGCCAGCAGCCCCGTCGGAGTCCCCTCCTACGAGCAGTACTTC. This translates into CASSPVGVPSYEQYF.

The rearrangement uses TRBV9 and TRBJ1-2; 11 positions match TRBD1. Germline CDR1 reads SGDLS; CDR2 reads YYNGEE. The CDR3 loop spans 15 amino acids. V lost 5 bases and J lost 6; bases outside the gene matches: 9. CDR3 residues: CASRPGQGAVDGYTF. In DNA, the CDR3 is TGTGCCAGCAGACCCGGACAGGGGGCGGTGGATGGCTACACCTTC.

For the CDR3, the DNA is TGTGCCAGCAGTTACGCGGGACGGCCGCAAGAGACCCAGTACTTC. Translating it yields CASSYAGRPQETQYF. V usage is TRBV6-5 and J usage is TRBJ2-5; D might be TRBD2 (6 bases). Germline V gives CDR1 MNHEY, CDR2 SVGAGI. CDR3 size: 15 residues. V lost 2 bases to trimming and J lost 2 bases, with 12 bases between them.

V gene TRBV5-1 combines with J gene TRBJ2-3; 14 positions agree with TRBD2. This CDR3 spans 17 amino acids. The trim removed 0 bases at V and 5 bases at J, leaving 5 bases unmatched. Per germline, CDR1 SGHRS and CDR2 YFSETQ. The CDR3 sequence: CASSLVRLAGGLDTQYF. CDR3 sequence (DNA): TGCGCCAGCAGCTTGGTGCGACTAGCGGGGGGGCTAGATACGCAGTATTTT.